This T cell receptor beta chain is drawn from a study of OX40 agonist ivuxolimab in advanced cancers. Study as a whole: Dose-escalation patients had hepatocellular carcinoma, melanoma, renal cell or head and neck cancer. Checkpoint inhibitors had been given previously to about 40% of patients. Study-wide results and limits: Within 6 weeks, CD4+ and CD8+ blood T cells expanded clonally at 0.1 to 3.0 mg/kg.

Germline values: CDR1 SNHLY, CDR2 FYNNEI. The CDR3 is 15 amino acids. V lost 8 bases and J lost 1; bases outside the gene matches: 7. Sequenced by immunoSEQ multiplex PCR; TCRdb stores in-frame clones only, minus some. The table shows 40,000 to 45,000 clones, with more than 70% occurring only once. About this clone itself: Its antigen is as yet unknown.

Sequenced here: CD4+ or CD8+ T cells sorted from blood, sampled in a trial of the OX40 agonist ivuxolimab. The clonotype comes from an adult with an advanced solid tumor such as melanoma, head and neck, liver or kidney cancer. The V and J genes are TRBV2 and TRBJ2-2; the match to TRBD1 covers 7 bases. The CDR3 sequence is CASGRQGENTGELFF. The CDR3 coding sequence is TGTGCCAGCGGACGACAGGGTGAGAACACCGGGGAGCTGTTTTTT.